This TCR beta chain was obtained from a study of blood T cell repertoires in COVID-19. Background on the study: The cDNA or gDNA used as material had been derived from T cells, B-cell-depleted T cells, or PBMCs.

Per the original data handling: Amplifying reference gene primers gave estimates of nucleated cell counts. The method was immunoSEQ multiplex PCR; TCRdb's version includes in-frame clones alone and lacks a portion of them. V and J calls and clone size follow that table, whereas D and trimming were derived from the DNA. The sample consists of 35,000 to 40,000 clones, roughly 87% of them appearing once. Germline assignment: CDR1 SGHAT and CDR2 FQNNGV. V shed 5 bases and J 10 bases; nucleotides not matched to a gene: 13. The CDR3 is made up of 15 amino acids. This TCR was recovered from a man between 60 and 75 years old with COVID-19, enrolled during active disease. Sequenced: peripheral blood. The chain has TRBV11-2 and TRBJ1-4; 7 bases map to TRBD1. In DNA form, the CDR3 reads TGTGCCAGCAGCCTGGGTGGGACAGCGATCCGAAAACTGTTTTTT. Translating gives CASSLGGTAIRKLFF.